The present T cell receptor beta chain was sequenced within a study of cytomegalovirus exposure and HLA in healthy donors. The CDR3 covers 13 residues. The germline gives CDR1 SQVTM, CDR2 ANQGSEA. TCRdb's table, derived via immunoSEQ multiplex PCR, lists solely in-frame clones and lacks some. This sample yields some 170,000 clones, of which 90% to 97% are seen a single time; around 0.9% belongs to the top ten. The sequenced sample consisted of PBMCs. The sequence derives from a woman under 30 in good health and CMV-seronegative. This chain uses TRBV29-1 with TRBJ2-5; D possibly corresponds to TRBD1 (8 bases). The CDR3, as DNA: TGCAGTCAACAGGGGGGGCCGGGAGAGACCCAGTACTTC. Protein sequence: CSQQGGPGETQYF.